These 3 T cell receptor beta chains share one sample of origin, sequenced in a study of identical twins. TCRdb called the 5' RACE reads again in MiXCR, with one record for every CDR3 protein. The table shows around 1.7 million distinct CDR3 sequences, with under 35% occurring only once. Sequencing was carried out using cord blood. The source of these receptors is a newborn girl in good health.

The chain recombines TRBV20-1 with TRBJ2-2; maybe TRBD2 (6 bases). This CDR3 has 16 residues. Germline assignment: CDR1 DFQATT and CDR2 SNEGSKA (reference sequence). The ends were cut back, 0 bases at V and 0 bases at J, with 11 bases in the middle. CDR3 in amino acids: CSAREYGGSNTGELFF. The CDR3 DNA reads as TGCAGTGCTAGAGAATACGGGGGTTCGAACACCGGGGAGCTGTTTTTT.

The V call is TRBV3-1, the J call TRBJ2-5; TRBD2 aligns across 15 bases. CDR3 length: 17 amino acids. Germline trimming cut 2 bases from V and 4 bases from J; bases unmatched to any gene: 5. Per the germline V gene, CDR1 is LGHDT and CDR2 is YNNKEL (reference sequence). Here the CDR3 DNA reads TGTGCCAGCAGCCAACGGACTAGCGGGAGGGAATCAGAGACCCAGTACTTC. As protein: CASSQRTSGRESETQYF.

This clonotype occurred many times. The V gene is TRBV6-5, the J gene TRBJ2-1, with 8 nucleotides matching TRBD1. V was clipped by 2 bases and J by 7 bases; unmatched bases: 7. Germline V gene sequence: CDR1 MNHEY, CDR2 SVGAGI. CDR3 length: 15 residues. This CDR3 is CASSYRPTGDNEQFF. The CDR3 bases are TGTGCCAGCAGTTACCGACCGACAGGGGATAATGAGCAGTTCTTC.